Below are 30 T cell receptor beta chains sequenced from a single sample in a study of CD8+ T cells in alopecia areata. cDNA reverse transcribed from extracted RNA served as the sequencing template. Libraries were prepared by immunoSEQ multiplex PCR; TCRdb keeps only in-frame clonotypes and omits some of them. The sample has around 200,000 clones; about 63% are singletons. Sequencing used CD4+ T cells sorted from blood, obtained at week 0. The receptors come from a human donor with alopecia areata.

Within the sample, this clone is medium-sized. The chain is built from TRBV7-9 and TRBJ2-6; D call uncertain. With 0 bases removed from V and 2 bases from J, the gap between germline ends came to 5 bases. CDR1 is SEHNR and CDR2 is FQNEAQ in the germline V gene (reference sequence). The CDR3 covers 15 residues. The CDR3 DNA reads TGTGCCAGCAGCTTAGCCCCTACTGGGGCCAACGTCCTGACTTTC. It specifies CASSLAPTGANVLTF.

This chain uses TRBV2 with TRBJ1-6; no clear D. V lost 4 bases, J lost 14 bases, and 12 bases lay in between. Germline-derived CDR1 and CDR2 are SNHLY and FYNNEI. This CDR3 is 12 amino acids long. The CDR3 DNA reads TGTGCCAGCAGTGGGCGAGGTCAGGCCCTCCACTTT. It is translated as CASSGRGQALHF.

This CDR3 reads CASTGSGADTQYF. CDR3 coding DNA: TGTGCCAGCACCGGATCGGGGGCAGATACGCAGTATTTT. The genes are TRBV25-1 and TRBJ2-3; tentatively, D is TRBD2 (6 bases). V was trimmed by 7 bases and J by 4 bases, leaving 12 bases between them. The V gene's germline CDR1 is MGHDK and CDR2 SYGVNS. This CDR3 has 13 residues.

This chain connects TRBV29-1 to TRBJ2-2; D remains unclear. The CDR3 is made up of 12 amino acids. V lost 4 bases and J lost 6, with 9 bases in between. Germline CDR1 reads SQVTM; CDR2 reads ANQGSEA. The CDR3 loop reads CSVGGIAGELFF. Here the CDR3 DNA reads TGCAGCGTTGGGGGAATCGCCGGGGAGCTGTTTTTT.

This clone occurred a few times. The CDR3 region is CSVAQSYQETQYF. In DNA, the CDR3 is TGCAGCGTTGCGCAGTCCTACCAAGAGACCCAGTACTTC. J is TRBJ2-5 and V is TRBV29-1; D unresolved. The V end was cut by 4 bases, the J end by 0 bases, with 9 bases between. The V gene's germline CDR1 is SQVTM and CDR2 ANQGSEA. The length of the CDR3 is 13 residues.

The CDR3 DNA reads as TGTGCCTGGACCCCAGGGGTCTACAATGAGCAGTTCTTC. It is translated as CAWTPGVYNEQFF. The J gene is TRBJ2-1, the V gene TRBV30; possibly TRBD1 for D (6 bases). This CDR3 is 13 amino acids long. Trimming removed 4 bases from V and 3 bases from J, with 10 bases in between. CDR1 is GTSNPN and CDR2 is SVGIG in the germline V gene (reference sequence).

This sequence joins TRBV30 and TRBJ1-2; D not resolved. Trimming left V 5 bases short and J 2 bases short, with 12 bases between. This CDR3 is 13 amino acids long. Germline lookup yields CDR1 GTSNPN and CDR2 SVGIG (reference sequence). The CDR3: CAWGLVGNYGYTF. In DNA, the CDR3 is TGTGCCTGGGGTCTTGTGGGAAACTATGGCTACACCTTC.

The chain employs TRBV29-1 and TRBJ2-5; TRBD1 is a possible D gene (6 bases). The germline V and J ends were trimmed by 3 bases and 4 bases, with 12 bases remaining between them. CDR3 length equals 13 residues. Germline-derived CDR1 and CDR2 are SQVTM and ANQGSEA. In DNA, the CDR3 is TGCAGCGTTGACAAGGGGGATCTAGAGACCCAGTACTTC. Amino acid sequence: CSVDKGDLETQYF.

There are a few counts of this clone. The chain links TRBV7-2 to TRBJ2-7; 11 bases line up with TRBD1. The CDR3 covers 15 residues. The V and J ends lost 5 bases and 3 bases, in that order; junction bases with no gene match: 6. CDR1 SGHTA and CDR2 FQGNSA come from the germline V gene. CDR3 protein: CASSLFGTGGYEQYF. CDR3 in DNA: TGTGCCAGCAGCCTCTTTGGGACAGGGGGCTACGAGCAGTACTTC.

The table lists this clone with a few counts. CDR3 sequence: CASSQDSSSNQPQHF. The CDR3, as DNA: TGCGCCAGCAGCCAAGATTCCTCCAGCAATCAGCCCCAGCATTTT. The chain links TRBV4-3 to TRBJ1-5, with unresolved D. Trimming removed 0 bases at V and 1 base at J, with 7 bases between. The CDR3 has 15 residues. Looked up from germline, CDR1 is LGHNA and CDR2 is YSLEER.

The V gene is TRBV30, the J gene TRBJ2-7, with 7 bases matching TRBD1. Trimming took 0 bases from V and 4 from J; bases not matched to a gene: 3. The CDR3 has 13 amino acids. Germline assignment: CDR1 GTSNPN and CDR2 SVGIG (reference sequence). The DNA of the CDR3 is TGTGCCTGGAGTGTGGGGACAGCTTACGAGCAGTACTTC. Protein sequence: CAWSVGTAYEQYF.

The chain uses TRBV29-1 and TRBJ2-3; D gene ambiguous. Trimming left V 7 bases short and J 0 bases short, with 11 bases between. CDR1 and CDR2 (germline): SQVTM, ANQGSEA. The length of the CDR3 is 13 residues. The CDR3 region is CSGTTASTDTQYF. The DNA for the CDR3 is TGCAGCGGAACCACTGCTAGCACAGATACGCAGTATTTT.

This chain connects TRBV29-1 to TRBJ2-4, with 8 positions matching TRBD1. With 6 bases clipped from V and 8 bases from J, the junction kept 6 bases outside the gene matches. The CDR3 spans 12 residues. Germline CDR1 SQVTM, CDR2 ANQGSEA. CDR3 in amino acids: CSVRTGMDIQYF. CDR3 DNA sequence: TGCAGCGTACGGACAGGGATGGACATTCAGTACTTC.

This clone was found a few times. The chain uses TRBV9 and TRBJ2-3; 7 nucleotides agree with TRBD1. The CDR3 length is 15 residues. The V segment lost 5 bases and the J segment 2 bases; nucleotides outside the gene matches: 8. Germline V gene lookup returns CDR1 SGDLS and CDR2 YYNGEE. The CDR3 nucleotides read TGTGCCAGCAGGCGCCGGGACAGTTACACAGATACGCAGTATTTT. Translated, it gives CASRRRDSYTDTQYF.

This clone was seen a few times. CDR3 loop: CATSREQGVMSGYTF. Here the CDR3 DNA reads TGTGCCACCAGCAGAGAACAGGGAGTCATGAGTGGCTACACCTTC. The chain uses TRBV15 and TRBJ1-2; a weak D match, TRBD1 (6 bases). Germline CDR1 reads LNHNV; CDR2 reads YYDKDF (reference sequence). This CDR3 comprises 15 residues. The V end lost 0 bases, the J end lost 7 bases, and 15 bases lay between the germline ends.

This sequence joins TRBV2 and TRBJ1-2; D remains ambiguous. CDR3 length: 13 residues. V dropped 3 bases and J dropped 2 bases, with 7 bases sitting between them. CDR1 is SNHLY and CDR2 is FYNNEI in the germline V gene. The CDR3 nucleotides read TGTGCCAGCAGTGAGATGACAAACTATGGCTACACCTTC. This translates into CASSEMTNYGYTF. The variable domain in full, completed from reference TRBV2 and TRBJ1-2, reads EPEVTQTPSHQVTQMGQEVILRCVPISNHLYFYWYRQILGQKVEFLVSFYNNEISEKSEIFDDQFSVERPDGSNFTLKIRSTKLEDSAMYFCASSEMTNYGYTFGSGTRLTVV.

V usage is TRBV9 and J usage is TRBJ2-1, with 7 bases matching TRBD2. The J segment lost 10 bases and the V segment lost 6 bases, leaving 10 bases of the junction unmatched. CDR3 size: 13 residues. Germline CDR1 is SGDLS and CDR2 is YYNGEE. In DNA form, the CDR3 reads TGTGCCAGCACTCCATGGGAGGGTGGCGAGCAGTTCTTC. Protein product: CASTPWEGGEQFF.

This clone came up once. CDR3 coding DNA: TGTGCCAGCAGTGAATTTGGGGGGATCCCTAACTATGGCTACACCTTC. Translated, it gives CASSEFGGIPNYGYTF. The chain joins TRBV6-1 to TRBJ1-2, with D possibly matching TRBD1 (5 bases). Trimming stripped 2 bases from V and 0 bases from J, with 13 bases between. The CDR3 contains 16 residues. Germline assignment: CDR1 MNHNS and CDR2 SASEGT.

The sample holds one count of this clone. The chain carries TRBV15 and TRBJ1-1; no firm D call. Germline V gives CDR1 LNHNV, CDR2 YYDKDF (reference sequence). CDR3 length: 15 residues. The germline V and J ends were trimmed by 3 bases and 1 base, with 12 bases remaining between them. CDR3 in amino acids: CATSSDLQRNTEAFF. The CDR3 region has the DNA TGTGCCACCAGCAGTGATCTACAGAGGAACACTGAAGCTTTCTTT.

J is TRBJ2-7 and V is TRBV29-1, with D perhaps matching TRBD1 (6 bases). The CDR3 has 13 residues. The germline CDR1 and CDR2 sequences are SQVTM and ANQGSEA. Trimming shortened V by 4 bases and J by 9 bases, and 19 bases separated the two germline ends. The CDR3 sequence is CSVGGTDKQGQYF. The CDR3 DNA reads TGCAGCGTTGGGGGGACGGATAAACAGGGGCAGTACTTC.

This clone was picked up a small number of times. V and J are TRBV2 and TRBJ2-7; a possible D gene is TRBD2 (5 bases). The germline V and J ends were trimmed by 7 bases and 3 bases, with 10 bases remaining between them. This CDR3 region has 12 residues. In germline, CDR1 is SNHLY, CDR2 FYNNEI. CDR3 DNA: TGTGCCAGCACCGGGAATCTCTACGAGCAGTACTTC. This translates into CASTGNLYEQYF.

The chain carries TRBV4-3 and TRBJ2-5; TRBD2 matches at 7 bases. Germline-derived CDR1 and CDR2 are LGHNA and YSLEER. After removal of 0 bases from V and 4 bases from J, the junction contained 2 bases not matched to a gene. CDR3 length: 14 residues. The CDR3 is CASSQDGRGETQYF. CDR3 coding DNA: TGCGCCAGCAGCCAAGATGGGAGGGGAGAGACCCAGTACTTC.

The rearrangement links TRBV7-2 to TRBJ2-3; possible D gene TRBD2, 7 bases. CDR1 and CDR2 from the germline V gene are SGHTA and FQGNSA. This CDR3 is 15 amino acids long. The ends were cut back, 2 bases at V and 4 bases at J, with 13 bases in the middle. This CDR3 reads CASSLPRGGPDTQYF. The CDR3 DNA reads as TGTGCCAGCAGCTTACCGAGGGGGGGGCCAGATACGCAGTATTTT.

This sequence joins TRBV25-1 and TRBJ1-5; D is possibly TRBD1 (5 bases). Germline-derived CDR1 and CDR2 are MGHDK and SYGVNS. The CDR3 has 14 residues. Trimming shortened V by 7 bases and J by 3 bases, and 13 bases separated the two germline ends. CDR3 coding DNA: TGTGCCAGCACTGACAGTGCTAACAATCAGCCCCAGCATTTT. This gives the protein CASTDSANNQPQHF.

CDR3 in amino acids: CAWSLGGTSYGYTF. For the CDR3, the DNA is TGTGCCTGGAGTTTGGGGGGGACATCTTATGGCTACACCTTC. The V call is TRBV30, the J call TRBJ1-2; a weak D match, TRBD1 (6 bases). The V gene's germline CDR1 is GTSNPN and CDR2 SVGIG (reference sequence). This CDR3 is 14 amino acids long. The V and J ends lost 2 bases and 5 bases respectively, with 15 bases between them.

V and J are TRBV5-4 and TRBJ2-1, with 11 bases that match TRBD1. The CDR3 has 15 amino acids. J gave up 7 bases and V 2 bases, and 5 bases lay outside the gene matches. Germline CDR1 SGHNT, CDR2 YYREEE (reference sequence). Here the CDR3 reads CASSLRTGGPNEQFF. CDR3 bases: TGTGCCAGCAGCTTAAGGACAGGGGGCCCAAATGAGCAGTTCTTC.

This clone was found a few times. This same CDR3 is encoded by further DNA sequences in the sample. The V gene is TRBV18, the J gene TRBJ1-1; the D is unclear. Germline V lookup: CDR1 KGHSH, CDR2 LQKENI. Trimming shortened V by 1 base and J by 1 base, and 4 bases separated the two germline ends. This CDR3 is 13 amino acids long. CDR3 region: CASSPQGNTEAFF. CDR3 DNA sequence: TGTGCCAGCTCACCACAGGGGAACACTGAAGCTTTCTTT.

The chain joins TRBV5-1 to TRBJ2-5, with D perhaps TRBD2 (5 bases). CDR3 length: 14 residues. Trimming took 0 bases from V and 0 from J, leaving 6 bases between them. Looked up from germline, CDR1 is SGHRS and CDR2 is YFSETQ. In DNA form, the CDR3 reads TGCGCCAGCAGCTTGGCGACTAACCAAGAGACCCAGTACTTC. It is translated as CASSLATNQETQYF.

Details on this clone: A read error may account for a junction end that differs from germline. This chain uses TRBV29-1 with TRBJ1-1; 9 bases line up with TRBD1. CDR1 and CDR2 from the germline V gene are SQVTM and ANQGSEA. This CDR3 is 12 amino acids long. CDR3: CSGHPGTGNSIF. As DNA, the CDR3 is TGCAGCGGACACCCGGGGACAGGGAACTCGATTTTT.

This clone has a handful of counts. The chain combines TRBV29-1 with TRBJ2-5; TRBD2 agrees at 8 bases. The CDR3 is 13 residues long. Germline V CDR1 and CDR2: SQVTM, ANQGSEA. Unmatched junction bases numbered 3, after V lost 5 bases and J lost 1 base. CDR3 in amino acids: CSVPGGSQETQYF. As DNA, the CDR3 is TGCAGCGTTCCGGGAGGGAGCCAAGAGACCCAGTACTTC.